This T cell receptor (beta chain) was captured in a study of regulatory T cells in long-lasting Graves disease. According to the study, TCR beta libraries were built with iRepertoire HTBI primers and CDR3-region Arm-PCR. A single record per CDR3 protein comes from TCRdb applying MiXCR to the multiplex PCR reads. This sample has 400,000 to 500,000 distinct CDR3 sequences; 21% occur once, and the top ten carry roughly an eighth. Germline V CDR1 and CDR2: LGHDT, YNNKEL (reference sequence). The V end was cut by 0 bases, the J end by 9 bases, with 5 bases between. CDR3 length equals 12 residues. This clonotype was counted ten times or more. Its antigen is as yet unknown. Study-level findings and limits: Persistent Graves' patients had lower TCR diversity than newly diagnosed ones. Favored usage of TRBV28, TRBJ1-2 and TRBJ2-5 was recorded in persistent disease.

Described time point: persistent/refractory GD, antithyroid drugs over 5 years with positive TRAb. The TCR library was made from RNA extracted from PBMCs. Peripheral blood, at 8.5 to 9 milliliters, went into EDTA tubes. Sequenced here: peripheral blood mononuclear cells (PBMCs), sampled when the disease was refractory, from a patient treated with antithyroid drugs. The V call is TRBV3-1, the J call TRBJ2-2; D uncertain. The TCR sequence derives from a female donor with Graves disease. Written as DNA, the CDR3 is TGTGCCAGCAGCCAAGATCTCAGGGAGCTGTTTTTT. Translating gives CASSQDLRELFF.